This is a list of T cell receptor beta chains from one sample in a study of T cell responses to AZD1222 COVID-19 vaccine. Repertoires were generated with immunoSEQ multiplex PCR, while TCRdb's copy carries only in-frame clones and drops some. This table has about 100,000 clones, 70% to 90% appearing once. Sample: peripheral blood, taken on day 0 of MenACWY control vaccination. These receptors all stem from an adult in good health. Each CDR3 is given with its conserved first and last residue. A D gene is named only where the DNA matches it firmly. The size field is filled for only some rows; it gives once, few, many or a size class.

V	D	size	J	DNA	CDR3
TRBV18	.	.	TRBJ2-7	TGTGCCAGCTCACCTGGGACCCAAAACTACGAGCAGTACTTC	CASSPGTQNYEQYF
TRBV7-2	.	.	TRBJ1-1	TGTGCCAGCAGCCCCATCTGGGAGACTGAAGCTTTCTTT	CASSPIWETEAFF
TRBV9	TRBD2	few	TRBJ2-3	TGTGCCAGCAGCGCGTGGGGTGGCGGGGGGACAGATACGCAGTATTTT	CASSAWGGGGTDTQYF
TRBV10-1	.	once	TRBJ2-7	TGCGCCAGCAGTACTACCGGGACAATCTACGAGCAGTACTTC	CASSTTGTIYEQYF
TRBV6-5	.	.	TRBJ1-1	TGTGCCAGCAGTTACTCGGGACTGGAGAACACTGAAGCTTTCTTT	CASSYSGLENTEAFF
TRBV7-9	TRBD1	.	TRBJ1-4	TGTGCCAGCAGCCCACCGGGACAGGGGTACGAAAAACTGTTTTTT	CASSPPGQGYEKLFF
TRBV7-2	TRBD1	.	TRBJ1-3	TGTGCCAGCAGCTTAGGCCCGGGACAGAGGAACACCATATATTTT	CASSLGPGQRNTIYF
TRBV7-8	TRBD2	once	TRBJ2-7	TGTGCCAGCAGCCGAGATTCTAGCGGGGGTCCCTACGAGCAGTACTTC	CASSRDSSGGPYEQYF
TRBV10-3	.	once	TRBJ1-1	TGTGCCATCAGTGAGTCTCAAGGGGGCACTGAAGCTTTCTTT	CAISESQGGTEAFF
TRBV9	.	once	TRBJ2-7	TGTGCCAGCAGCGCCCGGGGGACGGGTTACGAGCAGTACTTC	CASSARGTGYEQYF